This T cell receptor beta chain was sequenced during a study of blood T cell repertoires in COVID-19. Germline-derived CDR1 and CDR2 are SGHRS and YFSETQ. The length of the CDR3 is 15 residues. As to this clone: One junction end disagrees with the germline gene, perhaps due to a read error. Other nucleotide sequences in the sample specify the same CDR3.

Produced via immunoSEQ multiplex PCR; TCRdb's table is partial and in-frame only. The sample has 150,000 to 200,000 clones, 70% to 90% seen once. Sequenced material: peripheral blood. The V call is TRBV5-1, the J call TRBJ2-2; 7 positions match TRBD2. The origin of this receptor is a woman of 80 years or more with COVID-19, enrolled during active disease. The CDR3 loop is CASSSSGAGTGELFF. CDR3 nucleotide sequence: TGTGCCAGCAGCTCGAGCGGGGCCGGAACCGGGGAGCTGTTTTTT.